The present T cell receptor (beta chain) was sequenced within a study of regulatory T cells in long-lasting Graves disease. The study, taken as a whole, reports: Persistent-disease Graves' patients showed less TCR diversity than new cases.

CDR1 and CDR2 from the germline V gene are MNHEY and SVGEGT. The CDR3 extends over 13 amino acids. Trimming stripped 5 bases from V and 1 base from J, with 9 bases between. There are many counts of this clonotype. Its cognate antigen is unknown. The TCR beta library used iRepertoire HTBI primers with Arm-PCR amplification of CDR3. TCRdb re-analysed the multiplex PCR reads in MiXCR, keeping a single row per CDR3 protein. The sample yields 510,000 or so distinct CDR3 sequences, 9.5% to 15% seen once. Time point reported: newly diagnosed GD, antithyroid drugs for less than 3 months. TCR sequences were obtained from RNA taken from PBMCs. The same sample was also studied in work on T cells in Graves' hyperthyroidism and ophthalmopathy.

The chain carries TRBV6-2 or TRBV6-3 and TRBJ2-7, with a tentative D call TRBD1 (5 bases). The input for sequencing was peripheral blood mononuclear cells (PBMCs), taken at new diagnosis, from a patient treated with antithyroid drugs. The sequence came from a woman aged 25 to 39 with Graves disease. The CDR3 reads CASSQTVSYEQYF. The DNA for the CDR3 is TGTGCCAGCAGTCAGACAGTATCCTACGAGCAGTACTTC.